These T cell receptor beta chains were read from a single sample in a study of early T cells in non-severe SARS-CoV-2 infection. In TCRdb, the 5' RACE reads were re-called with MiXCR into one record per CDR3 protein. The table shows about 50,000 distinct CDR3 sequences, with about a tenth occurring only once. Sequencing input: whole blood. All receptors derive from an adult who was a healthcare worker with PCR-confirmed SARS-CoV-2 infection or an uninfected control (not recorded which). CDR3s include the opening cysteine and the closing phenylalanine or tryptophan. Fields, in order: V gene, clone size, D gene, J gene, CDR3 protein, CDR3 DNA. The D gene is left open where the match is weak. Clone size is not always given. Where it is, it says once, few, many or a class for expanded clones.

TRBV29-1	many	.	TRBJ1-1	CSAGKDTEAFF	TGCAGCGCTGGCAAGGACACTGAAGCTTTCTTT
TRBV27	many	TRBD1	TRBJ1-5	CASSHRGYSNQPQHF	TGTGCCAGCAGTCACAGGGGATATAGCAATCAGCCCCAGCATTTT
TRBV6-2/TRBV6-3	few	TRBD1	TRBJ1-5	CASSQRDRARSQPQHF	TGTGCCAGCAGTCAGAGGGACAGGGCACGGAGTCAGCCCCAGCATTTT
TRBV27	.	TRBD2	TRBJ2-3	CASSISGSTDTQYF	TGTGCCAGCAGTATTAGCGGGAGCACAGATACGCAGTATTTT
TRBV5-1	few	.	TRBJ2-1	CASSPLSPDNEQFF	TGCGCCAGCAGCCCACTCTCCCCCGACAATGAGCAGTTCTTC
TRBV7-6	many	.	TRBJ1-3	CASSAGSGNTIYF	TGTGCCAGCAGTGCGGGGAGTGGAAACACCATATATTTT
TRBV28	.	.	TRBJ1-2	CASSPSGVKPPYGYTF	TGTGCCAGCAGTCCATCGGGAGTTAAGCCTCCCTATGGCTACACCTTC
TRBV7-6	many	.	TRBJ2-6	CASSLGGLLASGANVLTF	TGTGCCAGCAGCTTAGGGGGCTTACTAGCCTCTGGGGCCAACGTCCTGACTTTC
TRBV7-2	.	.	TRBJ2-7	CASSLDRSTREQYF	TGTGCCAGCAGCTTAGACAGAAGTACGAGGGAGCAGTACTTC
TRBV9	many	TRBD1	TRBJ1-1	CASSSRDSTEVFF	TGTGCCAGCAGCTCCCGGGACAGCACTGAAGTTTTCTTT
TRBV3-1	many	.	TRBJ1-1	CASSQWGVGTEAFF	TGTGCCAGCAGCCAGTGGGGGGTCGGCACTGAAGCTTTCTTT
TRBV28	many	.	TRBJ2-1	CASSLSGSGSYNEQFF	TGTGCCAGCAGTTTATCGGGTTCCGGCTCCTACAATGAGCAGTTCTTC
TRBV7-9	many	.	TRBJ2-3	CASSQRLTDTQYF	TGTGCCAGCAGCCAGCGACTAACAGATACGCAGTATTTT
TRBV7-2	many	.	TRBJ2-1	CASSLAGRLPSYNEQFF	TGTGCCAGCAGCTTAGCGGGTCGACTCCCATCCTACAATGAGCAGTTCTTC
TRBV4-1	.	.	TRBJ2-5	CASSQVDRRQETQYF	TGCGCCAGCAGCCAAGTCGACAGAAGGCAAGAGACCCAGTACTTC
TRBV28	few	TRBD1	TRBJ2-7	CASSLSWDRAREQYF	TGTGCCAGCAGTTTATCTTGGGACAGGGCAAGGGAGCAGTACTTC
TRBV21-1	many	.	TRBJ2-7	CAREPPAATYEQYF	TGTGCCAGAGAACCTCCGGCCGCGACCTACGAGCAGTACTTC
TRBV24-1	few	.	TRBJ2-6	CATSGGEAGANVLTF	TGTGCCACCAGTGGGGGTGAGGCTGGGGCCAACGTCCTGACTTTC
TRBV4-3	many	.	TRBJ2-5	CASSPRWGPETQYF	TGCGCCAGCAGCCCCCGCTGGGGGCCAGAGACCCAGTACTTC
TRBV7-9	many	.	TRBJ1-6	CASSLGTSSYNSPLHF	TGTGCCAGCAGCTTAGGCACAAGCTCCTATAATTCACCCCTCCACTTT
TRBV29-1	many	.	TRBJ2-7	CSAIRQTEQYF	TGCAGCGCTATCCGACAGACCGAGCAGTACTTC
TRBV28	few	.	TRBJ2-3	CASSPEGATDTQYF	TGTGCCAGCAGTCCCGAGGGTGCGACAGATACGCAGTATTTT
TRBV2	.	.	TRBJ2-7	CASHRESYEQYF	TGTGCCAGCCACCGGGAGTCCTACGAGCAGTACTTC
TRBV6-5	many	TRBD1	TRBJ2-7	CASSSLTGRREQYF	TGTGCCAGCAGTTCGCTGACAGGGCGGCGCGAGCAGTACTTC
TRBV7-3	few	.	TRBJ2-1	CASSLTPGSVGYNEQFF	TGTGCCAGCAGCTTAACGCCTGGGTCTGTGGGGTACAATGAGCAGTTCTTC
TRBV7-9	.	TRBD1	TRBJ2-7	CASSQTGGTYEQYF	TGTGCCAGCAGCCAGACAGGGGGCACGTACGAGCAGTACTTC
TRBV7-2	.	.	TRBJ1-4	CASSSQGLVSEKLFF	TGTGCCAGCAGCTCCCAGGGATTAGTGAGTGAAAAACTGTTTTTT
TRBV2	many	.	TRBJ1-4	CASSEEGRGEKLFF	TGTGCCAGCAGTGAGGAGGGGCGGGGAGAAAAACTGTTTTTT
TRBV11-2	many	.	TRBJ2-6	CASSLLASSGANVLTF	TGTGCCAGCAGCTTATTGGCAAGCTCTGGGGCCAACGTCCTGACTTTC
TRBV19	many	TRBD1	TRBJ2-3	CASSIDLIPGQGPDTQYF	TGTGCCAGTAGTATAGATCTGATCCCGGGACAGGGTCCCGATACGCAGTATTTT
TRBV6-2/TRBV6-3	many	.	TRBJ2-3	CASTYADTQYF	TGTGCCAGCACCTACGCAGATACGCAGTATTTT
TRBV11-3	many	TRBD2	TRBJ2-1	CASSKSGLAGGSSYNEQFF	TGTGCCAGCAGCAAATCGGGACTAGCGGGAGGGAGCTCCTACAATGAGCAGTTCTTC
TRBV7-2	.	.	TRBJ2-1	CASSLAGAQGGNEQFF	TGTGCCAGCAGCTTAGCGGGAGCCCAAGGGGGGAATGAGCAGTTCTTC
TRBV10-3	few	TRBD2	TRBJ2-7	CAINLGGRTSYEQYF	TGTGCCATCAACCTTGGCGGGAGGACCTCCTACGAGCAGTACTTC